These 10 T cell receptor beta chains originate from one sample sequenced in a study of Ad26.COV2.S vaccination and SARS-CoV-2 variants. TCRdb keeps only in-frame clones here, not all; method: immunoSEQ multiplex PCR. The sample carries over 350,000 clones, around 85% recorded once. Indicated treatment: 19 received Ad26.COV2.S at low or high dose, single or two shots; roughly 5 received placebo; per-sample allocation not given. All samples were drawn on day 63, counting from the first vaccine or placebo injection. The source material was peripheral blood, sampled in a trial of Ad26.COV2.S vaccine versus placebo. These TCRs come from a person aged 18-65 years who received the Ad26.COV2.S COVID-19 vaccine or a placebo.

The CDR3 DNA reads TGTGCCAGCAGCTTAAGGGCGGGGGGGTACAATGAGCAGTTCTTC. This encodes CASSLRAGGYNEQFF. The chain joins TRBV7-8 to TRBJ2-1; 9 bases are shared with TRBD2. The CDR3 is 15 amino acids. After removal of 2 bases from V and 4 bases from J, the junction contained 3 bases not matched to a gene. Germline V gives CDR1 SGHVS, CDR2 FQNEAQ.

V gene TRBV28 combines with J gene TRBJ2-7; perhaps TRBD1 as D (6 bases). The CDR3 contains 14 residues. The V end lost 5 bases, the J end lost 0 bases, and 11 bases lay between the germline ends. From germline, CDR1 is MDHEN and CDR2 SYDVKM. CDR3 protein: CASSLVGHSYEQYF. DNA for the CDR3: TGTGCCAGCAGTCTAGTGGGACACTCCTACGAGCAGTACTTC.

In regard to this clone: This may stem from a read error, because a much larger clone lies one nucleotide away. The chain employs TRBV5-4 and TRBJ1-1; D is uncertain. The CDR3 has 12 amino acids. The V end lost 0 bases, the J end lost 0 bases, and 0 bases lay between the germline ends. Germline V CDR1 and CDR2: SGHNT, YYREEE (reference sequence). The DNA of the CDR3 is TGTGCCAGCAGCTTGGTGAACACTGAAGCTTTCTTT. This encodes CASSLVNTEAFF.

The CDR3 region is CASTETGLAKETQYF. CDR3 DNA sequence: TGTGCCAGTACCGAGACGGGACTAGCAAAAGAGACCCAGTACTTC. This sequence joins TRBV19 and TRBJ2-5; the match to TRBD2 covers 9 bases. Per the germline V gene, CDR1 is LNHDA and CDR2 is SQIVND (reference sequence). Losses at the gene ends were 7 bases for V and 3 bases for J; bases not matched to a gene: 9. The CDR3 loop spans 15 amino acids.

The rearrangement joins TRBV5-4 to TRBJ2-2; 10 bases are shared with TRBD2. Trimming at V came to 0 bases and at J to 6 bases, leaving 8 bases not matched to a gene. Germline assignment: CDR1 SGHNT and CDR2 YYREEE (reference sequence). The CDR3 sequence is 17 residues long. As DNA, the CDR3 is TGTGCCAGCAGCTTGGAACCCAGCGGGGGGGCCTCCGGGGAGCTGTTTTTT. Its translation: CASSLEPSGGASGELFF.

This clone was seen a single time. The chain is built from TRBV12-3 or TRBV12-4 and TRBJ2-7, with D possibly TRBD2 on 5 matching bases. The ends were cut back, 3 bases at V and 6 bases at J, with 12 bases in the middle. CDR3 size: 13 residues. CDR3 region: CASSLAFRGEQYF. In DNA form, the CDR3 reads TGTGCCAGCAGTTTGGCCTTTCGGGGCGAGCAGTACTTC.

The rearrangement uses TRBV4-1 and TRBJ1-1, with D hard to call. V lost 4 bases to trimming and J lost 1 base, with 7 bases between them. The CDR3 is 13 residues long. Looked up from germline, CDR1 is MGHRA and CDR2 is YSYEKL. The CDR3 nucleotides are TGCGCCAGCAGCCTGACCTCGAACACTGAAGCTTTCTTT. Protein product: CASSLTSNTEAFF.

The chain is built from TRBV3-1 (or the pseudogene TRBV3-2) and TRBJ2-7; D unresolved. CDR1 and CDR2 from the germline V gene are LGHDT and YNNKEL (reference sequence). Trimming stripped 0 bases from V and 4 bases from J, with 7 bases between. This CDR3 comprises 13 residues. CDR3 DNA: TGTGCCAGCAGCCAAGATTACGGGTACGAGCAGTACTTC. Translating gives CASSQDYGYEQYF.

The chain joins TRBV30 to TRBJ1-1, with a tentative D call TRBD1 (5 bases). The CDR3 covers 14 residues. V was pared by 3 bases and J by 2 bases, with 13 bases between. The germline gives CDR1 GTSNPN, CDR2 SVGIG (reference sequence). The CDR3 DNA reads as TGTGCCTGGAGCGTTAGGGGATACAACACTGAAGCTTTCTTT. This translates into CAWSVRGYNTEAFF.

The chain combines TRBV5-1 with TRBJ2-7, with D possibly TRBD2 on 5 matching bases. V was trimmed by 3 bases and J by 9 bases, leaving 16 bases between them. There are 13 residues in the CDR3. Per the germline V gene, CDR1 is SGHRS and CDR2 is YFSETQ. The CDR3 DNA is TGCGCCAGCAGCTCTGGAACTGAGGGCGTGCAGTACTTC. Translating gives CASSSGTEGVQYF.